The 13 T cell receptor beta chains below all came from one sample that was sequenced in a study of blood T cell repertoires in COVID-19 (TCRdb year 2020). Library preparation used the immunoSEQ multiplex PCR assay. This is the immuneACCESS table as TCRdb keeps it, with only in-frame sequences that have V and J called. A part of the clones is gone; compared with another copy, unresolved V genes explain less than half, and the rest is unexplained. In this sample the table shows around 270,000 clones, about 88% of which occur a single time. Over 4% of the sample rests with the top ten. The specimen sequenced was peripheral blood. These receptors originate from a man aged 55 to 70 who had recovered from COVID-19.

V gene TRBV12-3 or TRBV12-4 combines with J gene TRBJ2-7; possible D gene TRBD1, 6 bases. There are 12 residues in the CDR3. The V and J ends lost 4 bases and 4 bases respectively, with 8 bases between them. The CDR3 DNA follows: TGTGCCAGCAGTTGGACAGATTACGAGCAGTACTTC. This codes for CASSWTDYEQYF.

CDR3 sequence reads: CASSVDGSVGTEAFF. For the CDR3, the DNA is TGTGCCAGCAGCGTAGACGGGAGTGTGGGGACTGAAGCTTTCTTT. This chain joins TRBV9 and TRBJ1-1, with D hard to call. Germline V gene lookup returns CDR1 SGDLS and CDR2 YYNGEE. The CDR3 loop spans 15 amino acids. With 0 bases removed from V and 5 bases from J, the gap between germline ends came to 14 bases.

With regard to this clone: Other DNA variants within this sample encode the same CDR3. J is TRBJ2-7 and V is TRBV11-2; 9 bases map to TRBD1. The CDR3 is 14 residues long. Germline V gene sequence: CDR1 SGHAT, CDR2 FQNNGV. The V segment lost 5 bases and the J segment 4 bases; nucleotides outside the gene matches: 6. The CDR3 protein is CASSPGQGAYEQYF. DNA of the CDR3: TGTGCCAGCAGCCCGGGACAGGGAGCGTACGAGCAGTACTTC.

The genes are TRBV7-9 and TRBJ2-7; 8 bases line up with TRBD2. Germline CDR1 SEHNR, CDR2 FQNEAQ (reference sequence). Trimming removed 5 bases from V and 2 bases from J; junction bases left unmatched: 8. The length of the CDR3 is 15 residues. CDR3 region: CASSPRGGSTYEQYF. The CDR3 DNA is TGTGCCAGCAGCCCCCGCGGGGGGAGCACCTACGAGCAGTACTTC. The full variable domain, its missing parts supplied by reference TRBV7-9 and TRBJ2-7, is DTGVSQNPRHKITKRGQNVTFRCDPISEHNRLYWYRQTLGQGPEFLTYFQNEAQLEKSRLLSDRFSAERPKGSFSTLEIQRTEQGDSAMYLCASSPRGGSTYEQYFGPGTRLTVT.

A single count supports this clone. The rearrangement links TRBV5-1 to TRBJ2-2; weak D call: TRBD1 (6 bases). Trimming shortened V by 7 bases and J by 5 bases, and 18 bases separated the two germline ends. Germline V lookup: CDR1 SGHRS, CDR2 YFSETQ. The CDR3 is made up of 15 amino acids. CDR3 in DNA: TGCGCCAGCCTCCATCTTGGGGGCTGGACCGGGGAGCTGTTTTTT. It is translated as CASLHLGGWTGELFF.

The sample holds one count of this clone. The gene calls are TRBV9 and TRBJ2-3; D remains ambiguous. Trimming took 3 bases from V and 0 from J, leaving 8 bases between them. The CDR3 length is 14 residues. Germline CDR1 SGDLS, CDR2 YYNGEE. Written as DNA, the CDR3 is TGTGCCAGCAGCGGAAGAGCTAGCACAGATACGCAGTATTTT. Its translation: CASSGRASTDTQYF.

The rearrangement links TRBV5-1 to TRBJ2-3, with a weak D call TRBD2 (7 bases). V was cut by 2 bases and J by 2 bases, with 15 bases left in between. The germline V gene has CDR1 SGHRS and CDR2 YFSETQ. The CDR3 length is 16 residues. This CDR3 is CASSFQAGAPTDTQYF. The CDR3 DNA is TGCGCCAGCAGCTTTCAGGCGGGGGCCCCCACAGATACGCAGTATTTT.

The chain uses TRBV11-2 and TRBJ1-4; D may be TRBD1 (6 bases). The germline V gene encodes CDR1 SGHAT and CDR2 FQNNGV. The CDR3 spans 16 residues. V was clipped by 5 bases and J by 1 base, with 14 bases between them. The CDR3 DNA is TGTGCCAGCAGCCCCTCGAGGACAGTAACTAATGAAAAACTGTTTTTT. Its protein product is CASSPSRTVTNEKLFF.

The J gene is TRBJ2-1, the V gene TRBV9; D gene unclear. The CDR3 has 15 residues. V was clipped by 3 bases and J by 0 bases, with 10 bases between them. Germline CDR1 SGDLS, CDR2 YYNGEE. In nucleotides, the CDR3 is TGTGCCAGCAGCGACGCCCCAGGCTCCTACAATGAGCAGTTCTTC. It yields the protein CASSDAPGSYNEQFF.

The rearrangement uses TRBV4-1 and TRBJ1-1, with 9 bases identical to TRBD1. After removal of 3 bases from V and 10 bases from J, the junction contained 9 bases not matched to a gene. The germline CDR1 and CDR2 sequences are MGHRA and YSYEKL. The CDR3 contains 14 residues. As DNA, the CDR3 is TGCGCCAGCAGCCAGGCAGGGACAGGGAGGACAGCTTTCTTT. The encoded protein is CASSQAGTGRTAFF.

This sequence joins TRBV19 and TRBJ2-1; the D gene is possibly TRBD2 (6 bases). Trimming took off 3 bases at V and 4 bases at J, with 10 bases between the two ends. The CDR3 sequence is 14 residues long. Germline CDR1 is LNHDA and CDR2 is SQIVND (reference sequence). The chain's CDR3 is CASSMGTSYNEQFF. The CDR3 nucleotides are TGTGCCAGTAGTATGGGGACTTCATACAATGAGCAGTTCTTC.

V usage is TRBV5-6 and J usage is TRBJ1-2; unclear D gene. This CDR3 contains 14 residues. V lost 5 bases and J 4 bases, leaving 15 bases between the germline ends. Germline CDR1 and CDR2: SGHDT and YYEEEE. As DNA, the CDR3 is TGTGCCAGCAGTGATGGAGCCCGTATCTATGGCTACACCTTC. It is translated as CASSDGARIYGYTF. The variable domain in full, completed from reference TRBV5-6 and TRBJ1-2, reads DAGVTQSPTHLIKTRGQQVTLRCSPKSGHDTVSWYQQALGQGPQFIFQYYEEEERQRGNFPDRFSGHQFPNYSSELNVNALLLGDSALYLCASSDGARIYGYTFGSGTRLTVV.

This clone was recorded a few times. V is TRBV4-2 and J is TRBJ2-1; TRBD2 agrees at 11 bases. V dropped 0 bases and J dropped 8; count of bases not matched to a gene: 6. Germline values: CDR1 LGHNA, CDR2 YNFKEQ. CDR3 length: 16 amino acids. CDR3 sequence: CASSQELAGGRDEQFF. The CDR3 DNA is TGTGCCAGCAGCCAAGAGCTAGCGGGGGGTCGCGATGAGCAGTTCTTC.